This T cell receptor (beta chain) was captured in a study of blood T cell repertoires in COVID-19. Overall study: Some COVID-19 samples were acute and others convalescent; all came from the United States, Italy and Spain. PBMCs, B-cell-depleted T cells, or T cells were the source of the cDNA or gDNA that made up the material.

In the authors' workflow: Nucleated cell number was recorded as an estimate derived from reference gene primer amplification. Sequencing was performed with immunoSEQ multiplex PCR; in TCRdb, only in-frame clones are kept and a portion is missing. V, J and clone size reflect that table, while D and trimming were determined from the DNA. The sample consists of over 100,000 clones, approximately 81% of them appearing once. The CDR3 totals 15 residues. Losses at the gene ends were 4 bases for V and 5 bases for J; bases not matched to a gene: 13. Per germline, CDR1 SQVTM and CDR2 ANQGSEA. This clone was detected only once.

This sequence was found in a woman in her sixties with active or convalescent COVID-19. Sequenced sample: peripheral blood. The V call is TRBV29-1, the J call TRBJ2-7; 8 positions match TRBD2. The CDR3 nucleotides read TGCAGCGTTGTCTCCAGCGGGAGCCTCAGGGACGAGCAGTACTTC. Residues: CSVVSSGSLRDEQYF.